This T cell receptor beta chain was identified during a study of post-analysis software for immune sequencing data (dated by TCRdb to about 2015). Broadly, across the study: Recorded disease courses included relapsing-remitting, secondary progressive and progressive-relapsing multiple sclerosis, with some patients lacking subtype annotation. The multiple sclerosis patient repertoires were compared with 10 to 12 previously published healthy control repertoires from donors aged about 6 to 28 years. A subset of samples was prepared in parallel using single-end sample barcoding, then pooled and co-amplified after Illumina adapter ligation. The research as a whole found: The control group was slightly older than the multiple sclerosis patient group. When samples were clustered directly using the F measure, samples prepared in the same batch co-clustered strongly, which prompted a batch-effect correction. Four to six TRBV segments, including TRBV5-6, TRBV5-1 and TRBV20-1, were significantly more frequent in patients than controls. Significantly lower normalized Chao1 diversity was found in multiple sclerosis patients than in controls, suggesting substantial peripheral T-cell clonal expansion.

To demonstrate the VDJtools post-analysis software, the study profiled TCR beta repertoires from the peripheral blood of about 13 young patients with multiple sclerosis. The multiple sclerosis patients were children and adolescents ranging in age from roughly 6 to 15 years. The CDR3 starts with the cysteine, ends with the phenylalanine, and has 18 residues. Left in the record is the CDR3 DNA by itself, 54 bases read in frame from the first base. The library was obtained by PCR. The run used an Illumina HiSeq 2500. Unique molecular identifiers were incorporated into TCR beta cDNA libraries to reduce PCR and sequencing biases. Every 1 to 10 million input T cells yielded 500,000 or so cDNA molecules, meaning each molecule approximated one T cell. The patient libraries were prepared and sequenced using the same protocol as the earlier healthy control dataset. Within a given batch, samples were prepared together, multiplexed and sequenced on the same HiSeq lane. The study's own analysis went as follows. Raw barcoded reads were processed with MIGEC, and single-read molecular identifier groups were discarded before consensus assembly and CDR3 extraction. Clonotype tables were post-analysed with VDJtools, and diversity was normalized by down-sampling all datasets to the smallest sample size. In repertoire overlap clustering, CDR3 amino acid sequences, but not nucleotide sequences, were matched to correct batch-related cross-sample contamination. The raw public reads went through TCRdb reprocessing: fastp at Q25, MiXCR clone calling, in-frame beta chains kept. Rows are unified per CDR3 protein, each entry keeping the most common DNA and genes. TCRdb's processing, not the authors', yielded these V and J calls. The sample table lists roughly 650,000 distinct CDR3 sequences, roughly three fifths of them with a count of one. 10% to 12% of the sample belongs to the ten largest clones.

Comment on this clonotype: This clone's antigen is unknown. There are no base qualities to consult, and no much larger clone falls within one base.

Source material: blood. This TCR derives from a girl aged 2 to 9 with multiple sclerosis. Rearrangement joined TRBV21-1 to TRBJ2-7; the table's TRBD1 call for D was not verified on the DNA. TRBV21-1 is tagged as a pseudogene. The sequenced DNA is TGTGCCAGCAGCTCCCCCAGGCAGGGCAGGGTCAACTCCTACGAGCAGTACTTC. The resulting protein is CASSSPRQGRVNSYEQYF.